The 30 T cell receptor beta chains presented below share a single source sample, sequenced in a study of shared clonotypes between healthy human individuals. The table came from immunoSEQ multiplex PCR; TCRdb's copy has only in-frame clones and leaves some out. Of about 95,000 clones listed, roughly two thirds were seen once; the top ten hold less than 55%. The specimen sequenced was memory CD8+ T cells sorted from blood. As for subset: CD45RO+ cells pooled with CCR7-negative TemRA cells. The receptors originated from a young man in good health.

In its sample, this clone was seen a few times. The CDR3 DNA is TGTGCCAGCAGCCAGGGACAGGTCACCGAGCAGTACTTC. It yields the protein CASSQGQVTEQYF. V and J are TRBV7-9 and TRBJ2-7; the match to TRBD1 covers 8 bases. CDR3 length equals 13 residues. In germline, CDR1 is SEHNR, CDR2 FQNEAQ (reference sequence). With 5 bases clipped from V and 6 bases from J, the junction kept 6 bases outside the gene matches.

The chain carries TRBV11-2 and TRBJ2-7; D unclear. Per the germline V gene, CDR1 is SGHAT and CDR2 is FQNNGV. V was clipped by 1 base and J by 3 bases, with 16 bases between them. This CDR3 contains 16 residues. The CDR3 sequence: CASSLGSDEYFYEQYF. The CDR3 DNA reads TGTGCCAGCAGCTTAGGGAGTGACGAATATTTCTACGAGCAGTACTTC. Complete variable domain (other parts from reference TRBV11-2 and TRBJ2-7): EAGVAQSPRYKIIEKRQSVAFWCNPISGHATLYWYQQILGQGPKLLIQFQNNGVVDDSQLPKDRFSAERLKGVDSTLKIQPAKLEDSAVYLCASSLGSDEYFYEQYFGPGTRLTVT.

The chain joins TRBV7-9 to TRBJ2-1, with D tentatively TRBD1 or TRBD2 (5 bases each). Germline V gene sequence: CDR1 SEHNR, CDR2 FQNEAQ (reference sequence). The CDR3 consists of 16 residues. V gave up 2 bases and J gave up 2 bases, with 13 bases separating them. CDR3 residues: CASSLNGAGTYNEQFF. CDR3 sequence (DNA): TGTGCCAGCAGCTTAAACGGGGCTGGGACCTACAATGAGCAGTTCTTC.

This sequence joins TRBV13 and TRBJ2-5; 9 bases align to TRBD2. The germline CDR1 and CDR2 sequences are PRHDT and FYEKMQ (reference sequence). V shed 0 bases, J shed 5 bases, and the junction held 13 bases outside the gene matches. CDR3 size: 18 residues. The CDR3 coding sequence is TGTGCCAGCAGCTTAGGCTGGGGGCAGCGGGAGGCCCTGGAGACCCAGTACTTC. Protein product: CASSLGWGQREALETQYF.

The chain couples TRBV7-8 to TRBJ2-1; TRBD2 is a possible D gene (6 bases). The CDR3 covers 17 residues. V was cut by 1 base and J by 4 bases, with 17 bases left in between. CDR1 and CDR2 (germline): SGHVS, FQNEAQ. The CDR3 here is CASSLGIMGEAYNEQFF. The CDR3 DNA reads as TGTGCCAGCAGCTTAGGAATTATGGGGGAGGCATACAATGAGCAGTTCTTC. Full variable domain (missing parts from reference TRBV7-8 and TRBJ2-1): GAGVSQSPRYKVAKRGQDVALRCDPISGHVSLFWYQQALGQGPEFLTYFQNEAQLDKSGLPSDRFFAERPEGSVSTLKIQRTQQEDSAVYLCASSLGIMGEAYNEQFFGPGTRLTVL.

This chain connects TRBV6-4 to TRBJ2-3; TRBD2 agrees at 13 bases. Germline V lookup: CDR1 MRHNA, CDR2 SNTAGT. V lost 0 bases and J lost 6; bases outside the gene matches: 3. The CDR3 is made up of 16 amino acids. The CDR3 here is CASSDSGTSGTDTQYF. Written as DNA, the CDR3 is TGTGCCAGCAGTGACTCTGGGACTAGCGGGACGGATACGCAGTATTTT.

The rearrangement joins TRBV7-9 to TRBJ2-5, with D possibly being TRBD2 (5 bases). With 5 bases removed from V and 5 bases from J, the gap between germline ends came to 6 bases. CDR1 is SEHNR, CDR2 FQNEAQ, per germline (reference sequence). The CDR3 spans 11 residues. The CDR3 DNA reads as TGTGCCAGCAGCCCGGGGGAGACCCAGTACTTC. Amino acid sequence: CASSPGETQYF.

This clone was detected only once. The chain couples TRBV11-3 to TRBJ2-1; D is ambiguous. CDR3 length: 12 residues. V shed 4 bases and J shed 4 bases, with 5 bases lying between them. The germline V gene has CDR1 SGHNT and CDR2 YENEEA. The CDR3 coding sequence is TGTGCCAGCAGCTCCGAGTACAATGAGCAGTTCTTC. Protein: CASSSEYNEQFF. The full variable domain, in which reference TRBV11-3 and TRBJ2-1 provide the parts outside the CDR3, is EAGVVQSPRYKIIEKKQPVAFWCNPISGHNTLYWYLQNLGQGPELLIRYENEEAVDDSQLPKDRFSAERLKGVDSTLKIQPAELGDSAVYLCASSSEYNEQFFGPGTRLTVL.

With regard to this clone: A read error may explain this, as a much larger clone is one base away. Within the sample, other DNA sequences also encode this same CDR3. The rearrangement uses TRBV29-1 and TRBJ1-2; D perhaps matches TRBD1 (6 bases). Trimming cost V 3 bases and J 2 bases, with 7 bases left between them. Germline CDR1 is SQVTM and CDR2 is ANQGSEA. The CDR3 is made up of 12 amino acids. CDR3 protein: CSVEDSNYGYTF. In nucleotides, the CDR3 is TGCAGCGTTGAGGACAGCAACTATGGCTACACCTTC.

This clone occurred once. A read error may explain this, as a much larger clone is one base away. The rearrangement joins TRBV7-9 to TRBJ2-1, with no clear D. The CDR3 has 12 residues. V was pared by 5 bases and J by 0 bases, with 2 bases between. CDR1 and CDR2 from the germline V gene are SEHNR and FQNEAQ (reference sequence). The CDR3 region is CASSPSYNEQFF. In nucleotides, the CDR3 is TGTGCCAGCAGCCCCTCCTACAATGAGCAGTTCTTC.

This chain uses TRBV7-9 with TRBJ1-2, with D perhaps matching TRBD1 (5 bases). From germline, CDR1 is SEHNR and CDR2 FQNEAQ (reference sequence). V was pared by 3 bases and J by 3 bases, with 17 bases between. This CDR3 comprises 16 residues. The CDR3: CASSFLPGGGDYGYTF. The CDR3 DNA reads TGTGCCAGCAGCTTCCTTCCGGGGGGTGGCGACTATGGCTACACCTTC. The whole variable domain, filled in from reference TRBV7-9 and TRBJ1-2, reads DTGVSQNPRHKITKRGQNVTFRCDPISEHNRLYWYRQTLGQGPEFLTYFQNEAQLEKSRLLSDRFSAERPKGSFSTLEIQRTEQGDSAMYLCASSFLPGGGDYGYTFGSGTRLTVV.

The V gene is TRBV13, the J gene TRBJ1-1; no firm D call. CDR3 length: 14 residues. With 3 bases removed from V and 0 bases from J, the gap between germline ends came to 8 bases. The germline V gene has CDR1 PRHDT and CDR2 FYEKMQ (reference sequence). This CDR3 is CASSLGNLNTEAFF. The CDR3 nucleotides read TGTGCCAGCAGCTTGGGCAATCTGAACACTGAAGCTTTCTTT.

V usage is TRBV6-1 and J usage is TRBJ2-3, with TRBD1 matching over 8 bases. CDR1 is MNHNS, CDR2 SASEGT, per germline. V gave up 8 bases and J gave up 4 bases; unmatched junction bases: 5. The CDR3 runs to 13 residues. As DNA, the CDR3 is TGTGCCAGCGGGGGACAGGCCCCAGATACGCAGTATTTT. It codes for CASGGQAPDTQYF.

The rearrangement joins TRBV11-2 to TRBJ2-5; D call uncertain. Per the germline V gene, CDR1 is SGHAT and CDR2 is FQNNGV. V was shortened by 5 bases and J by 3 bases, with 13 bases between the two germline ends. The CDR3 is 14 residues long. The DNA of the CDR3 is TGTGCCAGCAGCCCAACCCTTCAGAAAGAGACCCAGTACTTC. Protein: CASSPTLQKETQYF.

This clone was seen a handful of times. The chain couples TRBV5-4 to TRBJ1-2; D is ambiguous. Germline V gene lookup returns CDR1 SGHNT and CDR2 YYREEE (reference sequence). The CDR3 loop spans 13 amino acids. The V and J ends lost 0 bases and 4 bases respectively, with 7 bases between them. CDR3 in DNA: TGTGCCAGCAGCTTGGACCGAGCCTATGGCTACACCTTC. The encoded protein is CASSLDRAYGYTF.

The chain uses TRBV14 and TRBJ2-2; D gene unclear. This CDR3 region has 14 residues. Germline CDR1 reads SGHDN; CDR2 reads FVKESK. V lost 0 bases to trimming and J lost 2 bases, with 4 bases between them. The DNA for the CDR3 is TGTGCCAGCAGCCAAGACAGTAACACCGGGGAGCTGTTTTTT. It encodes CASSQDSNTGELFF.

This rearrangement joins TRBV19 to TRBJ2-7, with a possible D match to TRBD2 (6 bases). The V and J ends lost 1 base and 9 bases respectively, with 31 bases between them. This CDR3 has 19 amino acids. From germline, CDR1 is LNHDA and CDR2 SQIVND (reference sequence). The CDR3 DNA follows: TGTGCCAGTAGTATAGCCTCGTTGGGGCTGGTCGGGAGAGGTCACGTGCAGTACTTC. It yields the protein CASSIASLGLVGRGHVQYF.

Many counts were recorded for this clone. The chain has TRBV19 and TRBJ1-5, with a possible D match to TRBD1 (5 bases). V shed 9 bases and J shed 2 bases, with 20 bases lying between them. Germline V gene lookup returns CDR1 LNHDA and CDR2 SQIVND (reference sequence). CDR3 size: 16 residues. Written as DNA, the CDR3 is TGTGCCAGCGGGGTGGGGGAGAGTCTTGGCAATCAGCCCCAGCATTTT. This gives the protein CASGVGESLGNQPQHF.

A remark on this clone: Germline is not matched at one junction end, which may reflect a read error. The V gene is TRBV7-7, the J gene TRBJ2-3; D tentatively fits TRBD1 or TRBD2 (5 bases each). Germline-derived CDR1 and CDR2 are SSHAT and FNYEAQ (reference sequence). CDR3 size: 14 residues. The CDR3 DNA sequence: TGTGCTAGCAGCCCGAGACCGGGGACGTATACGCAGTATTTT. It specifies CASSPRPGTYTQYF.

The rearrangement links TRBV7-6 to TRBJ2-3, with D tentatively TRBD2 (5 bases). V gave up 5 bases and J gave up 10 bases, with 16 bases separating them. Germline CDR1 is SGHVS and CDR2 is FNYEAQ. The CDR3 is made up of 13 amino acids. As DNA, the CDR3 is TGTGCCAGCAGCCCGACCCCTCGGGGAGCGCAGTATTTT. This encodes CASSPTPRGAQYF.

The chain combines TRBV4-1 with TRBJ2-5, with D possibly being TRBD1 or TRBD2 (5 bases each). This CDR3 contains 15 residues. V lost 1 base, J lost 6 bases, and 15 bases lay in between. Looked up from germline, CDR1 is MGHRA and CDR2 is YSYEKL. CDR3 region: CASSQVAGARQTQYF. The CDR3 DNA sequence: TGCGCCAGCAGCCAAGTGGCCGGGGCACGACAGACCCAGTACTTC.

The chain links TRBV6-5 to TRBJ2-7, with unresolved D. Germline assignment: CDR1 MNHEY and CDR2 SVGAGI. Trimming took off 4 bases at V and 7 bases at J, with 14 bases between the two ends. This CDR3 is 13 amino acids long. CDR3 nucleotides: TGTGCCAGCAGTTGCCGACATGACTTAGAGCAGTACTTC. Protein sequence: CASSCRHDLEQYF.

This rearrangement joins TRBV4-1 to TRBJ2-2, with unresolved D. Germline V gene sequence: CDR1 MGHRA, CDR2 YSYEKL. V was shortened by 1 base and J by 0 bases, with 9 bases between the two germline ends. The CDR3 consists of 16 residues. The CDR3 DNA follows: TGCGCCAGCAGCCAAGTGACGGATTCGAACACCGGGGAGCTGTTTTTT. It is translated as CASSQVTDSNTGELFF.

The CDR3 here is CASSLVGDIYCEQYF. The CDR3 nucleotides are TGTGCCAGCAGCTTAGTGGGGGACATCTACTGCGAGCAGTACTTC. The chain couples TRBV11-2 to TRBJ2-7; perhaps TRBD1 as D (6 bases). Trimming cost V 1 base and J 6 bases, with 16 bases left between them. Germline V gene sequence: CDR1 SGHAT, CDR2 FQNNGV. The CDR3 is 15 residues long.

This clone was detected only a few times. V gene TRBV28 combines with J gene TRBJ2-7; a possible D gene is TRBD2 (6 bases). V was shortened by 8 bases and J by 0 bases, with 14 bases between the two germline ends. This CDR3 is 14 amino acids long. Germline-derived CDR1 and CDR2 are MDHEN and SYDVKM. The CDR3 here is CASGGGSSSYEQYF. CDR3 in DNA: TGTGCCAGCGGGGGAGGTAGTAGCTCCTACGAGCAGTACTTC.

This clone has more than one count but fewer than ten. The rearrangement links TRBV4-3 to TRBJ2-1, with 8 bases that match TRBD2. CDR1 is LGHNA and CDR2 is YSLEER in the germline V gene. This CDR3 comprises 15 residues. V was pared by 2 bases and J by 6 bases, with 6 bases of the junction left unmatched. This CDR3 reads CASSQTGLAGNEQFF. CDR3 coding DNA: TGCGCCAGCAGCCAAACCGGGCTAGCGGGCAATGAGCAGTTCTTC.

The CDR3 coding sequence is TGTGCCAGCAGTGAAAGTTCAGGAGGGCCCTACGAGCAGTACTTC. Its protein is CASSESSGGPYEQYF. The genes are TRBV6-1 and TRBJ2-7; tentatively, D is TRBD2 (6 bases). V dropped 2 bases and J dropped 2 bases, with 13 bases sitting between them. The CDR3 is 15 residues long. The germline V gene encodes CDR1 MNHNS and CDR2 SASEGT.

The rearrangement links TRBV7-9 to TRBJ1-1; D is uncertain. Deletions cut 2 bases from V and 6 bases from J, with 13 bases between. The CDR3 covers 14 residues. Germline-derived CDR1 and CDR2 are SEHNR and FQNEAQ (reference sequence). The CDR3 sequence: CASSLHGEMAEAFF. The CDR3 DNA reads TGTGCCAGCAGCTTACATGGGGAGATGGCTGAAGCTTTCTTT.

This clone was seen a handful of times. Other DNA sequences within the sample encode an identical CDR3. The rearrangement uses TRBV6-6 and TRBJ2-3; 8 positions match TRBD2. CDR3 length: 15 residues. CDR1 and CDR2 from the germline V gene are MNHNY and SVGAGI (reference sequence). The J segment lost 1 base and the V segment lost 0 bases, leaving 0 bases of the junction unmatched. CDR3 nucleotide sequence: TGTGCCAGCAGTTACTCGCGGGAGGGCACAGATACGCAGTATTTT. The encoded protein is CASSYSREGTDTQYF.

This clone was detected a few times. The J gene is TRBJ2-3, the V gene TRBV5-1; TRBD2 agrees at 10 bases. The CDR3 spans 15 residues. After removal of 6 bases from V and 4 bases from J, the junction contained 8 bases not matched to a gene. CDR1 is SGHRS, CDR2 YFSETQ, per germline. The CDR3 reads CASMNQAGGADTQYF. The CDR3 DNA reads TGCGCCAGCATGAACCAAGCGGGAGGGGCAGATACGCAGTATTTT.